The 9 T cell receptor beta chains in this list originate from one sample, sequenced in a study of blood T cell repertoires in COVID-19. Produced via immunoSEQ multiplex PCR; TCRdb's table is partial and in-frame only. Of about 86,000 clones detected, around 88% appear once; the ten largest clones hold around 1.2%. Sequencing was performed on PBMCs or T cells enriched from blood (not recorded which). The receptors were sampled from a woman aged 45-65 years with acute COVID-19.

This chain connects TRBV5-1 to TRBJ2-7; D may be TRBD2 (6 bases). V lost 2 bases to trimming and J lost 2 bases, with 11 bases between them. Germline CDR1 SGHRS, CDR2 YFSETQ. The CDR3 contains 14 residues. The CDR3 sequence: CASSFGGAAYEQYF. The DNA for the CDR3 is TGCGCCAGCAGCTTCGGGGGAGCGGCCTACGAGCAGTACTTC.

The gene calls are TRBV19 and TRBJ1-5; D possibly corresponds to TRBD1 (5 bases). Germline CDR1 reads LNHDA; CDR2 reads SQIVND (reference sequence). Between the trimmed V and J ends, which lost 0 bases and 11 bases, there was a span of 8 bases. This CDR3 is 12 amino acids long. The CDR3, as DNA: TGTGCCAGTAGTATAGATGGGGGGGCCCAGCATTTT. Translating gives CASSIDGGAQHF.

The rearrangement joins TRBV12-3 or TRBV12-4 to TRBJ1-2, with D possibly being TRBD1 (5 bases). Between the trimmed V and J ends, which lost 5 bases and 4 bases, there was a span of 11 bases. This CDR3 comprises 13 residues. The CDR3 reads CASSGRRGYGYTF. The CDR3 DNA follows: TGTGCCAGCAGTGGACGGAGGGGCTATGGCTACACCTTC.

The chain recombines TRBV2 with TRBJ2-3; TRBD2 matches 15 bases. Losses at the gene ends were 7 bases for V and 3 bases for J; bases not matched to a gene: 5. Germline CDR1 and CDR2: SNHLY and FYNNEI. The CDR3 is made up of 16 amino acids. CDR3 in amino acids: CASKTGTSGRTDTQYF. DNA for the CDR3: TGTGCCAGCAAGACCGGGACTAGCGGGAGGACAGATACGCAGTATTTT.

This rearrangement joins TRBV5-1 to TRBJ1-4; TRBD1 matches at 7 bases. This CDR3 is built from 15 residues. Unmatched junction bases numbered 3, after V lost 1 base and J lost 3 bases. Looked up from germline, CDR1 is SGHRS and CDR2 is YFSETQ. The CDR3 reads CASSLRGLANEKLFF. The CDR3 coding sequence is TGCGCCAGCAGCTTGAGGGGGCTCGCTAATGAAAAACTGTTTTTT.

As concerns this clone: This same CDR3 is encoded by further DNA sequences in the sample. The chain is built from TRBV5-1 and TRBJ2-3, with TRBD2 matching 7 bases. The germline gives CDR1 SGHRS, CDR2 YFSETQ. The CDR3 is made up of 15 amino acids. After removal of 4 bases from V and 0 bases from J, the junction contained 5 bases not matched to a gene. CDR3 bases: TGCGCCAGCAGCGCCAGCGGGGCTAGCACAGATACGCAGTATTTT. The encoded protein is CASSASGASTDTQYF.

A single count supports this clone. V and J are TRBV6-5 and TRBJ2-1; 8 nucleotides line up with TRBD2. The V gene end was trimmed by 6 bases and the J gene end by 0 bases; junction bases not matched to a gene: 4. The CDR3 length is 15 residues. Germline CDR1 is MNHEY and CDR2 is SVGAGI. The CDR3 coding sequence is TGTGCCAGCAGCCGGAGCGGGAGCTCCTACAATGAGCAGTTCTTC. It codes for CASSRSGSSYNEQFF.

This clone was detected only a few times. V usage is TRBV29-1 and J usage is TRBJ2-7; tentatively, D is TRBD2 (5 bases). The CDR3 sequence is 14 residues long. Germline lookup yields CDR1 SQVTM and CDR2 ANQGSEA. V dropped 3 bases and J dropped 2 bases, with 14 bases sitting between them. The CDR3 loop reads CSVDQGFGAYEQYF. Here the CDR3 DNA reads TGCAGCGTTGATCAAGGGTTCGGGGCCTACGAGCAGTACTTC.

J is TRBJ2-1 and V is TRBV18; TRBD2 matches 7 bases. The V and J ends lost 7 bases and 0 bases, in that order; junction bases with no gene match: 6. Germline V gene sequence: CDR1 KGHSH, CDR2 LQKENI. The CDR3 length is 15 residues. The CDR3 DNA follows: TGTGCCAGCTTGCCGAGCGGGAACTCCTACAATGAGCAGTTCTTC. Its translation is CASLPSGNSYNEQFF.